One and the same sample provided the 3 T cell receptor beta chains below, sequenced in a study of cytomegalovirus exposure and HLA in healthy donors. The PCR made use of 60 Vbeta and 13 Jbeta primers. Only in-frame clones appear in the TCRdb table, and some are missing; sequencing was by immunoSEQ multiplex PCR. The table has about 150,000 clones, around four fifths seen once. Input material: PBMCs. The source of these receptors is a man aged 18 to 30 in good health and CMV-seronegative.

The chain combines TRBV9 with TRBJ2-1; 10 bases line up with TRBD2. CDR1 is SGDLS, CDR2 YYNGEE, per germline. V was pared by 4 bases and J by 7 bases, with 11 bases of the junction left unmatched. The CDR3 consists of 16 residues. The CDR3 sequence: CASSPASGRAWNEQFF. Written as DNA, the CDR3 is TGTGCCAGCAGCCCCGCTAGCGGGAGAGCCTGGAATGAGCAGTTCTTC.

The chain combines TRBV30 with TRBJ2-5; 7 bases map to TRBD2. The end of the DNA is better explained by TRBJ2-7, so the J call may be wrong. From germline, CDR1 is GTSNPN and CDR2 SVGIG (reference sequence). This CDR3 spans 13 amino acids. CDR3: CAWSVGGVSEQYF. The CDR3, as DNA: TGTGCCTGGAGTGTTGGGGGGGTATCCGAGCAGTACTTC.

Written as DNA, the CDR3 is TGTGCCAGCAGCTTAGTAGGGGGAAGCCAACACGAGCAGTACTTC. Its translation is CASSLVGGSQHEQYF. V is TRBV7-8 and J is TRBJ2-7; D possibly corresponds to TRBD1 (6 bases). Germline loops: CDR1 SGHVS, CDR2 FQNEAQ. Trimming took off 1 base at V and 5 bases at J, with 15 bases between the two ends. CDR3 length: 15 amino acids.